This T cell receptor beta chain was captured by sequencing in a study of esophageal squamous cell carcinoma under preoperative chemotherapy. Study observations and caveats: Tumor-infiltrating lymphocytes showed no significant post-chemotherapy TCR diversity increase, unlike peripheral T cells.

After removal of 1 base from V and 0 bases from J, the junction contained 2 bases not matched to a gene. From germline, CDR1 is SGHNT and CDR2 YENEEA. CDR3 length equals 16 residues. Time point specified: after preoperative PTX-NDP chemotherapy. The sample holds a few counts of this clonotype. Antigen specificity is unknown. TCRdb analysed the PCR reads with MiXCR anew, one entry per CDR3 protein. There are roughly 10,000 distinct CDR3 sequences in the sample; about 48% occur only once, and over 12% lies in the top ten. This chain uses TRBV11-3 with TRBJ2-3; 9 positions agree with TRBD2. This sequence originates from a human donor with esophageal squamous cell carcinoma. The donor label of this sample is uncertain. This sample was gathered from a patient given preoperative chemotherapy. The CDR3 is CASSLGTSGSTDTQYF. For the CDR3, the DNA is TGTGCCAGCAGCTTAGGTACTAGCGGGAGCACAGATACGCAGTATTTT.